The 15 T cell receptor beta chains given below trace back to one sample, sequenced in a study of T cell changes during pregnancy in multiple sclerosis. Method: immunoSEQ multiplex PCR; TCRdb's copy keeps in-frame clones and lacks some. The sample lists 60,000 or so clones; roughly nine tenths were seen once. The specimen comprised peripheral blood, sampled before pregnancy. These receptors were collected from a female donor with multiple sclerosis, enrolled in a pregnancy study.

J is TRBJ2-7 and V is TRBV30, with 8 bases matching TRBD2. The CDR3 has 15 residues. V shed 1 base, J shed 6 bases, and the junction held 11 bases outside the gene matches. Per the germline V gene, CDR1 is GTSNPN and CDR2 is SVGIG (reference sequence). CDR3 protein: CAWSGAGGFVSEQYF. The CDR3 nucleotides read TGTGCCTGGAGTGGGGCGGGGGGTTTTGTAAGCGAGCAGTACTTC. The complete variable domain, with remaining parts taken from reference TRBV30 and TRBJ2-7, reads SQTIHQWPATLVQPVGSPLSLECTVEGTSNPNLYWYRQAAGRGLQLLFYSVGIGQISSEVPQNLSASRPQDRQFILSSKKLLLSDSGFYLCAWSGAGGFVSEQYFGPGTRLTVT.

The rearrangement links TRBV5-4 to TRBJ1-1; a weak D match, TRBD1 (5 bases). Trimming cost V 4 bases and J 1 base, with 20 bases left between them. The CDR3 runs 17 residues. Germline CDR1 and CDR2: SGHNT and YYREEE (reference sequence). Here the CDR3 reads CASSPTGTSSWNTEAFF. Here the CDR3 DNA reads TGTGCCAGCAGCCCTACCGGGACTTCCTCTTGGAACACTGAAGCTTTCTTT.

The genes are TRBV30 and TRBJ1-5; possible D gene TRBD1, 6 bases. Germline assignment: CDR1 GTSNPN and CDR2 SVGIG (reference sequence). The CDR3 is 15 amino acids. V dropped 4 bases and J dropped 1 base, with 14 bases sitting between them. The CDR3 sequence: CAWTGGQRSNQPQHF. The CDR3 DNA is TGTGCCTGGACCGGCGGACAGCGAAGCAATCAGCCCCAGCATTTT.

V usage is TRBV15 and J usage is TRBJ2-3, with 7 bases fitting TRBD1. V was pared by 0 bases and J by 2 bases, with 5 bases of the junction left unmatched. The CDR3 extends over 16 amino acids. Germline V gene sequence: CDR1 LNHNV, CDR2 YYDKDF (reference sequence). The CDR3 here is CATSRETGLVTDTQYF. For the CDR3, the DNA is TGTGCCACCAGCAGAGAGACAGGGTTGGTCACAGATACGCAGTATTTT.

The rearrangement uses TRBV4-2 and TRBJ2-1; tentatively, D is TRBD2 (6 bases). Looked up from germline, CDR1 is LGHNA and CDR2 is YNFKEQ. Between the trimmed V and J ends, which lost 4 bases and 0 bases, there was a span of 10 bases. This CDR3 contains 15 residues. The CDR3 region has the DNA TGTGCCAGCAGCCCAGCGGGCGGCTCCTACAATGAGCAGTTCTTC. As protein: CASSPAGGSYNEQFF.

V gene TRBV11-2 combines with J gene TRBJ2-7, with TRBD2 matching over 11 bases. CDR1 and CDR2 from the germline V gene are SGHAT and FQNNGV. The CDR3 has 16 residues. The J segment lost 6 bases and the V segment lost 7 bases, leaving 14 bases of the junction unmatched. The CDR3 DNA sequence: TGTGCCAGCAACCACCTAGCGGGGGGCCTCTCGTTCGAGCAGTACTTC. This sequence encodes CASNHLAGGLSFEQYF.

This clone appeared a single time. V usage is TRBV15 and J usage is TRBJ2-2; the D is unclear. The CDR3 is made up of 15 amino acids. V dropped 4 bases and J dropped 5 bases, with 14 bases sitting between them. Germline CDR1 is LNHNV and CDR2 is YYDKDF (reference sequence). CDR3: CATSTEVARTGELFF. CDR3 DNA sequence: TGTGCCACCAGCACAGAGGTGGCGCGGACCGGGGAGCTGTTTTTT. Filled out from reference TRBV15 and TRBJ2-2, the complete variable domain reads DAMVIQNPRYQVTQFGKPVTLSCSQTLNHNVMYWYQQKSSQAPKLLFHYYDKDFNNEADTPDNFQSRRPNTSFCFLDIRSPGLGDTAMYLCATSTEVARTGELFFGEGSRLTVL.

The CDR3: CASSTGGSGGYEQYF. Written as DNA, the CDR3 is TGTGCCAGCAGCACGGGGGGTAGCGGGGGCTACGAGCAGTACTTC. J is TRBJ2-7 and V is TRBV7-8; 9 nucleotides agree with TRBD2. The CDR3 consists of 15 residues. Germline V CDR1 and CDR2: SGHVS, FQNEAQ. The J segment lost 3 bases and the V segment lost 5 bases, leaving 8 bases of the junction unmatched.

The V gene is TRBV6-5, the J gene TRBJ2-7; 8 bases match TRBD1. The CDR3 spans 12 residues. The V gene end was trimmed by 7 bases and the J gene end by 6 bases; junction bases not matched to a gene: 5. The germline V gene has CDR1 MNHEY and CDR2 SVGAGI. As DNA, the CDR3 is TGTGCCAGCACCACGACAGGGGCCGAGCAGTACTTC. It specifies CASTTTGAEQYF.

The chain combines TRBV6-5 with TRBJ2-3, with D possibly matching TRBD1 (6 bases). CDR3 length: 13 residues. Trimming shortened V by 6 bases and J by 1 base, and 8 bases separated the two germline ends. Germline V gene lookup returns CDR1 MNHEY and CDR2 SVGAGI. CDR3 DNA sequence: TGTGCCAGCAGAAGGACAGGCACAGATACGCAGTATTTT. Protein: CASRRTGTDTQYF.

CDR3 nucleotides: TGTGCCAGTCGGACAAAGGACGAGCAGTACTTC. Translated, it gives CASRTKDEQYF. V is TRBV6-6 and J is TRBJ2-7; weak D call: TRBD1 (5 bases). The CDR3 extends over 11 amino acids. V was shortened by 9 bases and J by 5 bases, with 11 bases between the two germline ends. Germline V gene data show CDR1 as MNHNY and CDR2 as SVGAGI (reference sequence).

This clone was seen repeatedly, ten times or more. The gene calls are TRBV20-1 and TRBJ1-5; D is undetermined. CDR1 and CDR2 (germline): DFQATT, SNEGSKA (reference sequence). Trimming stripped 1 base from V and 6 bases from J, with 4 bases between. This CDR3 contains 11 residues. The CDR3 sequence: CSARVLQPQHF. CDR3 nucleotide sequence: TGCAGTGCTAGAGTTCTTCAGCCCCAGCATTTT.

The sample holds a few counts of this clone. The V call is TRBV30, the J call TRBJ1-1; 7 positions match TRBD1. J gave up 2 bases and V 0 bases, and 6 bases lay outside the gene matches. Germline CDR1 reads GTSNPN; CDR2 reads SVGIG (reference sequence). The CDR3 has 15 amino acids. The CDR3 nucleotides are TGTGCCTGGAGTGTAGCAGGGGGTGGAAACACTGAAGCTTTCTTT. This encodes CAWSVAGGGNTEAFF.

The CDR3 protein is CASSVTGTNTEAFF. The CDR3 region has the DNA TGTGCCAGCAGCGTCACAGGGACCAACACTGAAGCTTTCTTT. J is TRBJ1-1 and V is TRBV9; the D gene is possibly TRBD1 (6 bases). V dropped 2 bases and J dropped 2 bases, with 10 bases sitting between them. Per germline, CDR1 SGDLS and CDR2 YYNGEE. The CDR3 runs to 14 residues.

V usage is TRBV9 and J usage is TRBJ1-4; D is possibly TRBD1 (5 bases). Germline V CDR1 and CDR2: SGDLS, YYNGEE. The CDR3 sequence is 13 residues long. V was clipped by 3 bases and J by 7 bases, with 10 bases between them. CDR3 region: CASSGLGGEKLFF. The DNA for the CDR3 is TGTGCCAGCAGCGGGCTGGGGGGTGAAAAACTGTTTTTT.